The T cell receptor beta chain described here comes from a study of shared clonotypes between healthy human individuals. Study-wide context: CD8 memory received one plate per donor, CD8 naive two, CD4 memory three and CD4 naive three.

Germline values: CDR1 GTSNPN, CDR2 SVGIG (reference sequence). The V gene lost 4 bases and the J gene lost 2 bases, with 14 bases spanning the gap. The CDR3 runs 14 residues. Roughly 200 ng DNA, tens of thousands of T cell genomes, went into each sorted-subset replicate PCR. Using immunoSEQ multiplex PCR, the repertoire was profiled, and TCRdb retains in-frame clones only, with some absent. The data contain about 2 million clones, roughly 94% of them seen just once; the ten biggest clones take up 0.1% to 0.15%. Partitioning of CD4+ cells yielded a CD45RA+ naive subset and a CD45RA-negative memory subset.

This sequence was found in a man in his late teens or twenties in good health. Sequences were obtained from naive CD4+ T cells sorted from blood. Documented subset: CD45RA+ positively selected. V usage is TRBV30 and J usage is TRBJ1-2; D possibly corresponds to TRBD1 (5 bases). The CDR3 nucleotides read TGTGCCTGGAACCTCTTTGGGGCCAACTATGGCTACACCTTC. Protein sequence: CAWNLFGANYGYTF.